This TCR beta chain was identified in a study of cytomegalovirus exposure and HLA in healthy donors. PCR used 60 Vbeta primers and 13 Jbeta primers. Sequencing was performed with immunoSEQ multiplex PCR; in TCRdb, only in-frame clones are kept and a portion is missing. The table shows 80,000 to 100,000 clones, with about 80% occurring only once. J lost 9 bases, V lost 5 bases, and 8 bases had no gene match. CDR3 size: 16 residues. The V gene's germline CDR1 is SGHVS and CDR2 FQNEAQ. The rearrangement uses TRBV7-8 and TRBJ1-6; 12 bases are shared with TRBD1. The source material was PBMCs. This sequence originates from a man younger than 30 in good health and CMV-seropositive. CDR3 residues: CASSQRDRGLGSPLHF. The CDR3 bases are TGTGCCAGCAGCCAACGGGACAGGGGGCTGGGTTCACCCCTCCACTTT.